This T cell receptor beta chain was captured by sequencing in a study of identical twins. Study outcomes and limitations: Zero-insertion analyses were open to partial confounding by invariant MAIT and iNKT cells.

Concerning this clonotype: What it binds is not known.

V was trimmed by 5 bases and J by 2 bases, leaving 15 bases between them. From germline, CDR1 is MNHEY and CDR2 SMNVEV (reference sequence). The CDR3 runs to 15 residues. cDNA molecules carried unique molecular identifiers, and template switching added a universal primer site. Each CDR3 protein is one row after TCRdb ran MiXCR on the 5' RACE reads. This sample carries hundreds of thousands of distinct CDR3 sequences, roughly 9.7% of them seen once, and the ten largest clones take 6% to 8.5%. Everyone who gave samples was a healthy Caucasian. These records were also assigned to another study, of yellow fever vaccine responses in identical twins.

This rearrangement joins TRBV27 to TRBJ1-1; TRBD1 might be the D (5 bases). The sequence derives from a woman aged 18-30 years in good health. The specimen sequenced was CD8+ T cells sorted from blood. This CDR3 is CASSGFRDGNTEAFF. The DNA for the CDR3 is TGTGCCAGCAGTGGTTTCCGGGACGGTAACACTGAAGCTTTCTTT.